Each of the 25 T cell receptor beta chains below was sequenced from the same sample in a study of shared clonotypes between healthy human individuals. Produced via immunoSEQ multiplex PCR; TCRdb's table is partial and in-frame only. The table includes about 490,000 clones, approximately 78% detected once. Sequencing was performed on PBMCs. All receptors come from a woman between 40 and 50 years old in good health. Some clones in this sample may be carry-over from other donors' samples.

This chain connects TRBV28 to TRBJ1-1, with D perhaps TRBD1 (5 bases). The V end was cut by 5 bases, the J end by 3 bases, with 16 bases between. The CDR3 is made up of 15 amino acids. Germline V gene sequence: CDR1 MDHEN, CDR2 SYDVKM. CDR3 coding DNA: TGTGCCAGCAGTCCTCCGCGGGGGTGGGACACTGAAGCTTTCTTT. Amino acid sequence: CASSPPRGWDTEAFF.

The chain employs TRBV6-5 and TRBJ2-7; 10 bases fit TRBD2. V lost 11 bases and J lost 5; bases outside the gene matches: 6. Germline CDR1 is MNHEY and CDR2 is SVGAGI. The CDR3 covers 12 residues. The CDR3 reads CAASGSFNEQYF. For the CDR3, the DNA is TGTGCCGCTAGCGGGAGCTTCAACGAGCAGTACTTC.

J is TRBJ2-5 and V is TRBV2, with 13 nucleotides matching TRBD2. The CDR3 is 16 residues long. The ends lost 6 bases at V and 4 bases at J; junction bases unmatched: 8. Germline CDR1 is SNHLY and CDR2 is FYNNEI. CDR3 bases: TGTGCCAGCAGGGGTTGGACTAGCGGGAGTCGAGAGACCCAGTACTTC. Protein: CASRGWTSGSRETQYF. Full variable domain (missing parts from reference TRBV2 and TRBJ2-5): EPEVTQTPSHQVTQMGQEVILRCVPISNHLYFYWYRQILGQKVEFLVSFYNNEISEKSEIFDDQFSVERPDGSNFTLKIRSTKLEDSAMYFCASRGWTSGSRETQYFGPGTRLLVL.

Concerning this clone itself: Other DNA sequences within the sample encode an identical CDR3. CDR3 sequence: CASSLDSGSHEQYF. CDR3 DNA sequence: TGCGCCAGCAGCTTGGATAGCGGGAGCCACGAGCAGTACTTC. The chain joins TRBV5-1 to TRBJ2-7; 9 nucleotides align to TRBD2. V lost 0 bases, J lost 5 bases, and 3 bases stayed unmatched. Looked up from germline, CDR1 is SGHRS and CDR2 is YFSETQ. The CDR3 has 14 residues.

This rearrangement joins TRBV7-8 to TRBJ2-7; TRBD2 matches 11 bases. The CDR3 loop spans 15 amino acids. CDR1 is SGHVS, CDR2 FQNEAQ, per germline. V shed 6 bases and J 4 bases; nucleotides not matched to a gene: 8. The chain's CDR3 is CASSPRLAGLYEQYF. The CDR3 DNA sequence: TGTGCCAGCAGTCCCCGACTAGCGGGACTGTACGAGCAGTACTTC.

The chain combines TRBV25-1 with TRBJ1-2; the D gene is possibly TRBD1 (5 bases). The V end was cut by 4 bases, the J end by 4 bases, with 13 bases between. Germline lookup yields CDR1 MGHDK and CDR2 SYGVNS. The CDR3 sequence is 14 residues long. DNA for the CDR3: TGTGCCAGCAGTGCGGGGGATCTCGGCTATGGCTACACCTTC. Its translation: CASSAGDLGYGYTF.

This sequence joins TRBV7-9 and TRBJ1-2; D is unclear. Trimming pared 5 bases from V and 4 bases from J, leaving 14 bases between. The germline V gene has CDR1 SEHNR and CDR2 FQNEAQ (reference sequence). This CDR3 region has 14 residues. The CDR3 sequence: CASSPSSRFYGYTF. CDR3 bases: TGTGCCAGCAGCCCAAGTTCGCGGTTCTATGGCTACACCTTC.

V and J are TRBV7-3 and TRBJ2-6; the D is unclear. Trimming cost V 0 bases and J 1 base, with 4 bases left between them. The CDR3 is 15 residues long. Germline assignment: CDR1 SGHTA and CDR2 FQGTGA. The CDR3 protein is CASSLTGSGANVLTF. CDR3 sequence (DNA): TGTGCCAGCAGCTTAACAGGGTCTGGGGCCAACGTCCTGACTTTC.

The rearrangement joins TRBV6-5 to TRBJ2-3; D possibly corresponds to TRBD2 (6 bases). CDR3 size: 14 residues. In germline, CDR1 is MNHEY, CDR2 SVGAGI. V lost 7 bases, J lost 4 bases, and 15 bases lay in between. In DNA form, the CDR3 reads TGTGCCAGCACCCTAGCGCTAGGGTCAGATACGCAGTATTTT. Its translation: CASTLALGSDTQYF.

The genes are TRBV7-2 and TRBJ2-1; 10 bases map to TRBD2. The germline V gene has CDR1 SGHTA and CDR2 FQGNSA. V dropped 8 bases and J dropped 8; count of bases not matched to a gene: 9. The CDR3 runs 14 residues. In DNA, the CDR3 is TGTGCCAGCCTCAGCGGGAGGGCCGGGGATGAGCAGTTCTTC. Translated, it gives CASLSGRAGDEQFF.

In nucleotides, the CDR3 is TGTGCCAGCAGCACCACACGGAACACTGAAGCTTTCTTT. This translates into CASSTTRNTEAFF. The rearrangement uses TRBV28 and TRBJ1-1; D unresolved. Trimming removed 6 bases at V and 1 base at J, with 9 bases between. Germline loops: CDR1 MDHEN, CDR2 SYDVKM. This CDR3 spans 13 amino acids.

The chain uses TRBV19 and TRBJ1-1; the D is unclear. Trimming removed 7 bases from V and 0 bases from J, with 15 bases in between. Per the germline V gene, CDR1 is LNHDA and CDR2 is SQIVND (reference sequence). CDR3 length equals 15 residues. CDR3 bases: TGTGCCAGTACCCCCTATGCGGGGATGAACACTGAAGCTTTCTTT. Its protein is CASTPYAGMNTEAFF.

This chain joins TRBV7-2 and TRBJ2-1; either TRBD1 or TRBD2 may supply D (5 bases each). This CDR3 spans 17 amino acids. V was trimmed by 2 bases and J by 1 base, leaving 15 bases between them. Germline V gene sequence: CDR1 SGHTA, CDR2 FQGNSA. This CDR3 is CASSLYPARESYNEQFF. CDR3 nucleotide sequence: TGTGCCAGCAGCTTATACCCCGCCAGGGAGTCCTACAATGAGCAGTTCTTC.

This sequence joins TRBV7-2 and TRBJ2-1, with TRBD2 matching over 8 bases. CDR1 is SGHTA, CDR2 FQGNSA, per germline. This CDR3 is 15 amino acids long. With V trimmed by 6 bases and J by 9 bases, 13 bases remained unmatched. The CDR3 region has the DNA TGTGCCAGCAGACCACCGGGACTAGTCCAGGGTGAGCAGTTCTTC. As protein: CASRPPGLVQGEQFF. The full variable domain, with the rest looked up from reference TRBV7-2 and TRBJ2-1, is GAGVSQSPSNKVTEKGKDVELRCDPISGHTALYWYRQSLGQGLEFLIYFQGNSAPDKSGLPSDRFSAERTGGSVSTLTIQRTQQEDSAVYLCASRPPGLVQGEQFFGPGTRLTVL.

As regards this clone: A much larger clone lies a single base off, so this may be a read error. The gene calls are TRBV7-9 and TRBJ2-3; D call uncertain. Between the trimmed V and J ends, which lost 6 bases and 1 base, there was a span of 8 bases. Germline assignment: CDR1 SEHNR and CDR2 FQNEAQ (reference sequence). CDR3 length equals 13 residues. CDR3 amino acids: CASRRQGTDTQYF. The CDR3 DNA reads TGTGCCAGCAGGCGGCAGGGCACAGATACGCAGTATTTT.

The gene calls are TRBV10-2 and TRBJ2-5, with unresolved D. The CDR3 covers 13 residues. Between the trimmed V and J ends, which lost 8 bases and 1 base, there was a span of 11 bases. Germline V lookup: CDR1 WSHSY, CDR2 SAAADI. The CDR3 here is CASGIRPQETQYF. CDR3 DNA sequence: TGCGCCAGCGGGATTAGGCCCCAAGAGACCCAGTACTTC.

The table lists this clone with many counts. The chain couples TRBV27 to TRBJ2-2; D call uncertain. This CDR3 spans 16 amino acids. CDR1 is MNHEY, CDR2 SMNVEV, per germline (reference sequence). The germline V and J ends were trimmed by 8 bases and 3 bases, with 19 bases remaining between them. This chain's CDR3 is CASGPWTTYHTGELFF. CDR3 coding DNA: TGTGCCAGCGGACCCTGGACGACGTATCACACCGGGGAGCTGTTTTTT.

V is TRBV2 and J is TRBJ2-1; D assignment may be TRBD1 or TRBD2 (6 bases each). Germline V gives CDR1 SNHLY, CDR2 FYNNEI. V lost 6 bases, J lost 1 base, and 10 bases lay in between. The CDR3 consists of 14 residues. This chain's CDR3 is CASSQGGSYNEQFF. CDR3 DNA: TGTGCCAGCAGCCAAGGGGGGTCCTACAATGAGCAGTTCTTC.

The chain recombines TRBV21-1 with TRBJ2-1; the D call of TRBD1 is as the table states it, not checked on the DNA. TRBV21-1 counts as a pseudogene. The CDR3 contains 14 residues. The CDR3 DNA follows: TGTGCCAGCAGTGTGGACAGGAGCTACAATGAGCAGTTCTTC. Residues: CASSVDRSYNEQFF.

The chain employs TRBV4-1 and TRBJ1-5; 7 positions agree with TRBD1. This CDR3 contains 16 residues. With V trimmed by 4 bases and J by 2 bases, 8 bases remained unmatched. The germline CDR1 and CDR2 sequences are MGHRA and YSYEKL. CDR3 loop: CASSPRGGMGNQPQHF. The CDR3 region has the DNA TGCGCCAGCAGCCCCCGAGGGGGCATGGGCAATCAGCCCCAGCATTTT.

Only a few counts were recorded for this clone. This is likely an artifact of a read error, given a far larger clone one base away. This chain joins TRBV28 and TRBJ1-5; D gene unclear. The germline V gene encodes CDR1 MDHEN and CDR2 SYDVKM. Trimming pared 6 bases from V and 0 bases from J, leaving 6 bases between. The CDR3 has 13 amino acids. DNA for the CDR3: TGTGCCAGCAGGCGGGATAGCAATCAGCCCCAGCATTTT. It yields the protein CASRRDSNQPQHF. Variable domain in full (rest from reference TRBV28 and TRBJ1-5): DVKVTQSSRYLVKRTGEKVFLECVQDMDHENMFWYRQDPGLGLRLIYFSYDVKMKEKGDIPEGYSVSREKKERFSLILESASTNQTSMYLCASRRDSNQPQHFGDGTRLSIL.

This sequence joins TRBV29-1 and TRBJ1-2; 8 nucleotides match TRBD1. J gave up 7 bases and V 7 bases, and 8 bases lay outside the gene matches. The CDR3 is 12 residues long. Looked up from germline, CDR1 is SQVTM and CDR2 is ANQGSEA. The CDR3 sequence is CSATDRAGGYTF. Written as DNA, the CDR3 is TGCAGCGCAACGGACAGGGCAGGTGGCTACACCTTC.

The chain has TRBV11-2 and TRBJ2-7; 9 positions match TRBD1. Germline CDR1 reads SGHAT; CDR2 reads FQNNGV. The CDR3 runs 15 residues. The junction had 10 bases not matched to a gene; V was cut back by 4 bases and J by 6 bases. The CDR3: CASSSRTGELTEQYF. CDR3 coding DNA: TGTGCCAGCAGCTCAAGGACAGGGGAGCTGACCGAGCAGTACTTC.

The chain employs TRBV7-7 and TRBJ2-3; no reliable D call. Germline CDR1 and CDR2: SSHAT and FNYEAQ (reference sequence). This CDR3 has 14 amino acids. V lost 1 base and J lost 4, with 9 bases in between. CDR3 loop: CASSLVGSPDTQYF. In DNA form, the CDR3 reads TGTGCCAGCAGCTTAGTGGGGTCCCCAGATACGCAGTATTTT.

V and J are TRBV5-4 and TRBJ2-3; 9 bases are a match to TRBD2. CDR1 is SGHNT, CDR2 YYREEE, per germline (reference sequence). The V and J ends lost 5 bases and 3 bases, in that order; junction bases with no gene match: 7. The CDR3 runs to 15 residues. CDR3 sequence (DNA): TGTGCCAGCAGTCCTGAGGCGGGAGGGACAGATACGCAGTATTTT. Amino acid sequence: CASSPEAGGTDTQYF.